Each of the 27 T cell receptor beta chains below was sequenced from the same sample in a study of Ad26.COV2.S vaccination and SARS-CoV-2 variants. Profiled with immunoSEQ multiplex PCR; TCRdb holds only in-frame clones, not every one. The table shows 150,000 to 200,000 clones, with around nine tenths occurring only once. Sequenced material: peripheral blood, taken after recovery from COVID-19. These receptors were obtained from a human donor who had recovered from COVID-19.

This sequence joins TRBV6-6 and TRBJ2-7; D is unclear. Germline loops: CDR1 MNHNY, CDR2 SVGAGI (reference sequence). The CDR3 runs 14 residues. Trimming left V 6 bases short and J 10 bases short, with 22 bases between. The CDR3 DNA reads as TGTGCCAGCAGCCGAAACCCGGACCCGTTTTTACAGTACTTC. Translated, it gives CASSRNPDPFLQYF.

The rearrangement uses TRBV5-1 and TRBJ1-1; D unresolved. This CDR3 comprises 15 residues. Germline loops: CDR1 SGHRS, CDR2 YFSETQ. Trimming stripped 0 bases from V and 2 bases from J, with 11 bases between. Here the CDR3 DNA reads TGCGCCAGCAGCTTGGGTGCGGTTGGTAACACTGAAGCTTTCTTT. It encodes CASSLGAVGNTEAFF. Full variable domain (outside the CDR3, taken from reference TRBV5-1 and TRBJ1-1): KAGVTQTPRYLIKTRGQQVTLSCSPISGHRSVSWYQQTPGQGLQFLFEYFSETQRNKGNFPGRFSGRQFSNSRSEMNVSTLELGDSALYLCASSLGAVGNTEAFFGQGTRLTVV.

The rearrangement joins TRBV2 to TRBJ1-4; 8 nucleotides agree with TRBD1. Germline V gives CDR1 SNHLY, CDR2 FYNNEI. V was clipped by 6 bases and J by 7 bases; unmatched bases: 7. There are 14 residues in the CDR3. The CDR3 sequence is CASRLQGGGEKLFF. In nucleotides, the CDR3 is TGTGCCAGCAGATTACAGGGGGGAGGTGAAAAACTGTTTTTT.

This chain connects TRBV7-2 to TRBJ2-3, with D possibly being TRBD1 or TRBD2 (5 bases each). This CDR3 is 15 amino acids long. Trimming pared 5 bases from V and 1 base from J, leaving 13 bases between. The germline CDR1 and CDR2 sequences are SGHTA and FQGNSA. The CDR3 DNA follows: TGTGCCAGCAGCGTCGGGACCCGGCGCACAGATACGCAGTATTTT. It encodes CASSVGTRRTDTQYF.

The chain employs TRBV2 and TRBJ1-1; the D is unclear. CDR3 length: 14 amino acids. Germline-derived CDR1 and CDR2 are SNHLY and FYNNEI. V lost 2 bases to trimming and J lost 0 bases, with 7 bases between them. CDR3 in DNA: TGTGCCAGCAGTGAAACAGTCATGAACACTGAAGCTTTCTTT. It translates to CASSETVMNTEAFF.

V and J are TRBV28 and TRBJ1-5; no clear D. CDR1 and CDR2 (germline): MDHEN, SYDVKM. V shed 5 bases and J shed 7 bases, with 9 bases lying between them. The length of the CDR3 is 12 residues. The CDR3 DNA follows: TGTGCCAGCAGTCCCTCAGGACAGCCCCAGCATTTT. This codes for CASSPSGQPQHF. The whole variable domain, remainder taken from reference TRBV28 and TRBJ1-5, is DVKVTQSSRYLVKRTGEKVFLECVQDMDHENMFWYRQDPGLGLRLIYFSYDVKMKEKGDIPEGYSVSREKKERFSLILESASTNQTSMYLCASSPSGQPQHFGDGTRLSIL.

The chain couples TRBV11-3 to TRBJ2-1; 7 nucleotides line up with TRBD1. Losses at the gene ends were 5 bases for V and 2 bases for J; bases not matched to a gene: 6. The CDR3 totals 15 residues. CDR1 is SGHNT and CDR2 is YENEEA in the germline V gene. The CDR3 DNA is TGTGCCAGCAGCAAAACAGGGGCGGCCTACAATGAGCAGTTCTTC. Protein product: CASSKTGAAYNEQFF. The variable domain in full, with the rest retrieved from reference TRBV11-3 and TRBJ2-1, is EAGVVQSPRYKIIEKKQPVAFWCNPISGHNTLYWYLQNLGQGPELLIRYENEEAVDDSQLPKDRFSAERLKGVDSTLKIQPAELGDSAVYLCASSKTGAAYNEQFFGPGTRLTVL.

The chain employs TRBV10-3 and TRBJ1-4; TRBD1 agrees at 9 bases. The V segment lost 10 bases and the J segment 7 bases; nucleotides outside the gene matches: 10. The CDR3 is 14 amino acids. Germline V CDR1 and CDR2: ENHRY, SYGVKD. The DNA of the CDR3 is TGTGCCACCCAACAGGGGGCGTGGGGTGAAAAACTGTTTTTT. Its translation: CATQQGAWGEKLFF.

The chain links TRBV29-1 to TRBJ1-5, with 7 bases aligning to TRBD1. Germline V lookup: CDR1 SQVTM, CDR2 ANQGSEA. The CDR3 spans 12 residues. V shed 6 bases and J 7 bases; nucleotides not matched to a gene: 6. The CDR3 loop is CSVGGTDQPQHF. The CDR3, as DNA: TGCAGCGTCGGGGGGACAGACCAGCCCCAGCATTTT.

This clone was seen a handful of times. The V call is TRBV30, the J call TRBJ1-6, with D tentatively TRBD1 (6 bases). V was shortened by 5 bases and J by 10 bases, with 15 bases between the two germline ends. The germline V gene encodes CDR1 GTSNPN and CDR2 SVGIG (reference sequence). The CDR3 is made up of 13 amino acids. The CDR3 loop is CAWDRDTASPLHF. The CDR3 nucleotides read TGTGCCTGGGACCGGGACACGGCATCACCCCTCCACTTT.

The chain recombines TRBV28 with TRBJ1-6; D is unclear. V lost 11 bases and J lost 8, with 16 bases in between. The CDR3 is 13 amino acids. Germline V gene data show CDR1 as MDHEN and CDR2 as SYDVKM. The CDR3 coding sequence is TGTGCCGGGCGGAGCCGGAGGGATTCACCCCTCCACTTT. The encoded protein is CAGRSRRDSPLHF.

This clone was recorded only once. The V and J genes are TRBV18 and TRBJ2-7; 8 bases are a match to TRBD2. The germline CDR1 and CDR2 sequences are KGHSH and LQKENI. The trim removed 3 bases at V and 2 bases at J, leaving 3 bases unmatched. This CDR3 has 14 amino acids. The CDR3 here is CASSPREVAYEQYF. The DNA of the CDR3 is TGTGCCAGCTCACCGCGGGAGGTGGCCTACGAGCAGTACTTC.

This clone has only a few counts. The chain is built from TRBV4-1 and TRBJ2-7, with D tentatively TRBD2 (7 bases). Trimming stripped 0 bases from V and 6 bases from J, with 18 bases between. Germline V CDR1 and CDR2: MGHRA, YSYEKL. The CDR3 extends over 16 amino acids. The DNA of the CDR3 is TGCGCCAGCAGCCAAGATCTAAGAGGGGGGGCGAGCGAGCAGTACTTC. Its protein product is CASSQDLRGGASEQYF.

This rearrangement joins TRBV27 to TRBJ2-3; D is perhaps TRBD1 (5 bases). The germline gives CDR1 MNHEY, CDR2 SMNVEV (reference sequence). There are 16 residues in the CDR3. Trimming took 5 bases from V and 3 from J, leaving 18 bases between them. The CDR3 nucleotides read TGTGCCAGCAGTCCCATCGCCCGCAGGGTTACAGATACGCAGTATTTT. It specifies CASSPIARRVTDTQYF.

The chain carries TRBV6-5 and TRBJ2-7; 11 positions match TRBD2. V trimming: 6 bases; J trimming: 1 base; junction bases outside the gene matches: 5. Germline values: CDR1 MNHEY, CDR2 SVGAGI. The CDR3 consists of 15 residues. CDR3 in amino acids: CASSLSGGESYEQYF. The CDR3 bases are TGTGCCAGCAGCCTTAGCGGGGGGGAATCCTACGAGCAGTACTTC.

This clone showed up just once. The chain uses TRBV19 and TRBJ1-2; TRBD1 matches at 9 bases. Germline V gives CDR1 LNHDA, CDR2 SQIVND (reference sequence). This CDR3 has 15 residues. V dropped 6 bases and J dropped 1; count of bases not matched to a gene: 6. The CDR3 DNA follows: TGTGCCAGTAGAGCCGGGACAGGGATTAACTATGGCTACACCTTC. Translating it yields CASRAGTGINYGYTF.

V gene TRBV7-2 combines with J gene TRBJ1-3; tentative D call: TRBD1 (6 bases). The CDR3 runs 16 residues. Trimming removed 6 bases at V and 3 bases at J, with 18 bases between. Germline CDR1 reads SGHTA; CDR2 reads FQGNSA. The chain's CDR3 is CASRYRTAQGGNTIYF. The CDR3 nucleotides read TGTGCCAGCAGGTATAGGACAGCGCAGGGTGGAAACACCATATATTTT.

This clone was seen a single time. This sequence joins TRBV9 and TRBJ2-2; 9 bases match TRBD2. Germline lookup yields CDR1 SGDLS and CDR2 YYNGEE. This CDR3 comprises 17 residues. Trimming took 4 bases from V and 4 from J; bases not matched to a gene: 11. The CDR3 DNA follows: TGTGCCAGCAGCCCCCCTCGGCCTAGCGGGACCACCGGGGAGCTGTTTTTT. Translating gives CASSPPRPSGTTGELFF.

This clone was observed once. In DNA form, the CDR3 reads TGTGCCAGTAGTCTCCTCCCGGGACAGGGGTACAATGAGCAGTTCTTC. Translating gives CASSLLPGQGYNEQFF. V and J are TRBV19 and TRBJ2-1; 10 bases are shared with TRBD1. The CDR3 loop spans 16 amino acids. Germline values: CDR1 LNHDA, CDR2 SQIVND (reference sequence). V gave up 5 bases and J gave up 4 bases; unmatched junction bases: 8.

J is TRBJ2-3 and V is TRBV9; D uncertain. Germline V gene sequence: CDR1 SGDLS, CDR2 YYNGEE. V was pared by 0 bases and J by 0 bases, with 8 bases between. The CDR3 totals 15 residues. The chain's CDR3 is CASSVGQPSTDTQYF. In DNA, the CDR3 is TGTGCCAGCAGCGTAGGGCAGCCTAGCACAGATACGCAGTATTTT.

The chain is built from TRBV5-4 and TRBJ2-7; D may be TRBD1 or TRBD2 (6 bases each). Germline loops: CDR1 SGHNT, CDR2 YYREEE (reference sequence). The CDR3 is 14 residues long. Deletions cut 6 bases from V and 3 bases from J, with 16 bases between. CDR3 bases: TGTGCCAGCACCTTTGTGGGGGGCGACTACGAGCAGTACTTC. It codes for CASTFVGGDYEQYF.

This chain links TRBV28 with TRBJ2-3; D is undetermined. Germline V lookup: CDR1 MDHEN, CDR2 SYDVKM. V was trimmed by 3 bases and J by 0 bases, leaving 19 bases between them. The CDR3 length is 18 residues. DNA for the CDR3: TGTGCCAGCAGTTTTCTCATCGGGCCCGAGACTAGCACAGATACGCAGTATTTT. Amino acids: CASSFLIGPETSTDTQYF.

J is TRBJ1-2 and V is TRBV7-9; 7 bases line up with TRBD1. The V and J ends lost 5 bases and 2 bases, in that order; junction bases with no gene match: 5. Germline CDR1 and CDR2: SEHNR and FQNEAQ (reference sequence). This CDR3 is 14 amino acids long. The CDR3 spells CASSDGQANYGYTF. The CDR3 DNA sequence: TGTGCCAGCAGCGACGGACAGGCCAACTATGGCTACACCTTC.

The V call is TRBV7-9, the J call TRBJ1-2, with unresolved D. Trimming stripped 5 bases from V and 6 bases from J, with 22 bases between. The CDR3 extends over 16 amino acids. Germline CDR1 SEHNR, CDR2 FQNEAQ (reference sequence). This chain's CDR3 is CASSPLGNGDLHGYTF. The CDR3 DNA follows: TGTGCCAGCAGCCCCCTGGGGAACGGAGACTTGCATGGCTACACCTTC. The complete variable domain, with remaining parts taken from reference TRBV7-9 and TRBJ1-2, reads DTGVSQNPRHKITKRGQNVTFRCDPISEHNRLYWYRQTLGQGPEFLTYFQNEAQLEKSRLLSDRFSAERPKGSFSTLEIQRTEQGDSAMYLCASSPLGNGDLHGYTFGSGTRLTVV.

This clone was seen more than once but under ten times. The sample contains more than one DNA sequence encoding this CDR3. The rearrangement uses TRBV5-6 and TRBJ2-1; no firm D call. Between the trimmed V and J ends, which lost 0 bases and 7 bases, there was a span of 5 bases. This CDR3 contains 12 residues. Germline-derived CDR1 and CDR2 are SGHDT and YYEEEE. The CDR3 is CASSLGVNEQFF. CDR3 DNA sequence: TGTGCCAGCAGCTTGGGGGTGAATGAGCAGTTCTTC.

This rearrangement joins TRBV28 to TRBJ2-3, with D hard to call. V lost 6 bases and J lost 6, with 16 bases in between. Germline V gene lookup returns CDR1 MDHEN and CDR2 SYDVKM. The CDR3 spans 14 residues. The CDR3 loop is CASSPGYEVDTQYF. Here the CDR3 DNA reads TGTGCCAGCAGCCCAGGCTACGAGGTGGATACGCAGTATTTT.

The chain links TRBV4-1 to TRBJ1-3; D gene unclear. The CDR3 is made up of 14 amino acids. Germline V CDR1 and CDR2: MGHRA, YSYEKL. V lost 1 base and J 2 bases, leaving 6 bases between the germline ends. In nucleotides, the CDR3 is TGCGCCAGCAGCCAAGGAGACGCTGGAAACACCATATATTTT. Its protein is CASSQGDAGNTIYF.